These T cell receptor beta chains were read from a single sample in a study of breast tumors, draining lymph nodes, adjacent tissues. TCRdb used MiXCR to reprocess the multiplex PCR reads, holding one entry per CDR3 protein. Of more than 50,000 distinct CDR3 sequences listed, roughly 39% are singletons. Sequencing was performed on breast tumor tissue. These receptors were taken from a female donor with breast cancer. Some clones in this sample may be carry-over from other donors' samples. Each CDR3 is given with its conserved first and last residue. D genes are given only for firm matches. Where a row states a size, it is once, few, many or the class of an expanded clone; other rows omit it.

cdr3_aa cdr3_nt cdr3_length clone_size v_call d_call j_call
CASSFSQGNYEQYF TGCGCCAGCAGCTTCTCCCAGGGCAACTACGAGCAGTACTTC 14 . TRBV5-1 . TRBJ2-7
CASFQGGGWDEQFF TGTGCCAGCTTCCAGGGAGGGGGGTGGGATGAGCAGTTCTTC 14 many TRBV6-1 . TRBJ2-1
CSAYRGPPVNNEKLFF TGCAGCGCCTACAGGGGACCCCCCGTAAATAATGAAAAACTGTTTTTT 16 once TRBV29-1 TRBD1 TRBJ1-4
CASSFGTGFTGELFF TGTGCCAGCAGCTTTGGGACAGGGTTCACCGGGGAGCTGTTTTTT 15 many TRBV5-6 TRBD1 TRBJ2-2
CASSSGTAAGNIQYF TGTGCCAGCAGCTCTGGGACAGCCGCGGGAAACATTCAGTACTTC 15 few TRBV5-8 TRBD1 TRBJ2-4
CSAAPSGSPTYGYTF TGCAGTGCGGCACCCTCAGGGTCCCCTACCTATGGCTACACCTTC 15 many TRBV20-1 . TRBJ1-2
CASSLAATGEETQYF TGTGCCAGCAGTTTAGCGGCGACAGGGGAGGAGACCCAGTACTTC 15 . TRBV28 TRBD1 TRBJ2-5
CSATTHPGDYGYTF TGCAGTGCTACCACTCATCCAGGGGACTATGGCTACACCTTC 14 . TRBV20-1 . TRBJ1-2
CSALRARFGYTF TGCAGTGCTCTCCGGGCGAGATTTGGCTACACCTTC 12 medium-sized TRBV20-1 . TRBJ1-2
CAISNGAAREAQHF TGTGCCATCTCGAACGGGGCGGCGAGGGAGGCCCAGCACTTC 14 . TRBV3-1 . TRBJ2-5
CASSASGSRYNEQFF TGTGCCAGCAGTGCCAGCGGGAGTAGGTACAATGAGCAGTTCTTC 15 many TRBV6-6 TRBD2 TRBJ2-1
CASGLTGGDTEASF TGTGCTAGTGGCCTAACAGGGGGTGACACTGAAGCTTCCTTT 14 . TRBV12-5 TRBD1 TRBJ1-1
CASSPRTGGEKLFF TGTGCCAGCAGTCCCAGGACAGGGGGTGAAAAACTGTTTTTT 14 many TRBV6-2/TRBV6-3 TRBD1 TRBJ1-4
CSARGQTGQNQPQHF TGCAGTGCTAGAGGGCAAACTGGACAAAATCAGCCCCAGCATTTT 15 many TRBV20-1 . TRBJ1-5
CASSSSASPLHF TGTGCCAGCAGTTCTTCAGCGTCACCCCTCCACTTT 12 many TRBV27 . TRBJ1-6
CASSESETQYF TGTGCCAGCAGTGAATCCGAGACCCAGTACTTC 11 many TRBV25-1 . TRBJ2-5
CASRKLGRVDQPQHF TGTGCCAGTAGGAAGCTAGGTAGGGTGGATCAGCCCCAGCATTTT 15 . TRBV19 . TRBJ1-5
CASSGDHEQYF TGTGCCAGCAGCGGGGACCACGAGCAGTACTTC 11 . TRBV7-8 . TRBJ2-7
CASSPPPQGNGYTF TGTGCCAGCTCACCACCTCCACAGGGGAATGGCTACACCTTC 14 many TRBV18 TRBD1 TRBJ1-2
CASSQELAGGADTQYF TGCGCCAGCAGCCAGGAACTAGCGGGAGGGGCAGATACGCAGTATTTT 16 many TRBV4-3 TRBD2 TRBJ2-3
CATDSSSQGDTQYF TGTGCCACCGACAGCAGTTCTCAAGGAGATACGCAGTATTTT 14 . TRBV15 . TRBJ2-3
CSASSARRSYEQYF TGCAGTGCTAGTTCAGCGCGTAGATCCTACGAGCAGTACTTC 14 many TRBV20-1 . TRBJ2-7
CASRQGDGNQPQHF TGCGCCAGCCGACAGGGAGATGGCAATCAGCCCCAGCATTTT 14 many TRBV5-1 TRBD1 TRBJ1-5
CASSTGLAGSDTQYF TGTGCCAGTAGTACCGGACTAGCGGGATCTGATACGCAGTATTTT 15 . TRBV19 TRBD2 TRBJ2-3
CASSPAGLAGKTYEQYF TGTGCCAGCAGCCCGGCCGGACTAGCGGGCAAGACCTACGAGCAGTACTTC 17 many TRBV3-2 . TRBJ2-7
CASSQDGREIPSGANVLTF TGTGCCAGCAGCCAAGATGGGCGGGAGATCCCTTCTGGGGCCAACGTCCTGACTTTC 19 few TRBV12-3/TRBV12-4 TRBD2 TRBJ2-6
CATSRRTGDNTGELFF TGTGCCACCAGCAGACGGACAGGGGACAACACCGGGGAGCTGTTTTTT 16 once TRBV15 TRBD1 TRBJ2-2
CASSTNSRDSPLHF TGTGCCAGCAGCACAAACAGCCGTGATTCACCCCTCCACTTT 14 many TRBV7-8 . TRBJ1-6
CASSYSGIAGVRTDTQYF TGTGCCAGCAGTTACTCGGGGATAGCGGGAGTAAGGACAGATACGCAGTATTTT 18 few TRBV6-5 TRBD2 TRBJ2-3
CASSGDSYYGYTF TGTGCCAGCAGTGGAGACAGCTACTATGGCTACACCTTC 13 . TRBV2 . TRBJ1-2
CASSPLAVYQETQYF TGTGCCAGCAGCCCCCTAGCGGTGTACCAAGAGACCCAGTACTTC 15 many TRBV3-1 TRBD2 TRBJ2-5
CASSDLIGISNSPLHF TGTGCCAGCAGTGACCTCATCGGGATTAGTAATTCACCCCTCCACTTT 16 . TRBV6-1 . TRBJ1-6
CASSPKPGQGRRGYTF TGTGCCAGCAGTCCCAAACCGGGACAGGGAAGGCGTGGCTACACCTTC 16 . TRBV27 TRBD1 TRBJ1-2
CASSHPLDTATGELFF TGTGCCAGCAGTCACCCACTCGACACGGCCACCGGGGAGCTGTTTTTT 16 many TRBV6-6 . TRBJ2-2
CAISPPGGGGSGNTIYF TGTGCCATCAGCCCACCGGGGGGGGGCGGGTCTGGAAACACCATATATTTT 17 . TRBV10-3 . TRBJ1-3
CASSLGGFYGYTF TGTGCCAGCAGCTTAGGAGGGTTCTATGGCTACACCTTC 13 medium-sized TRBV7-8 . TRBJ1-2
CASTGTSGRGSYNEQFF TGTGCCAGCACTGGGACTAGCGGGAGAGGATCCTACAATGAGCAGTTCTTC 17 many TRBV12-3/TRBV12-4 TRBD2 TRBJ2-1
CASSLGQRGTDTQYF TGTGCCAGCAGCTTAGGACAGCGAGGCACAGATACGCAGTATTTT 15 many TRBV7-2 . TRBJ2-3
CASSYRLAGTTEQYF TGTGCCAGCAGTTATCGGTTAGCGGGAACCACCGAGCAGTACTTC 15 many TRBV6-2/TRBV6-3 TRBD2 TRBJ2-7
CASSQTRGDGNTIYF TGCGCCAGCAGCCAAACACGGGGGGATGGAAACACCATATATTTT 15 many TRBV4-3 . TRBJ1-3
CASRRDPLAGGVRDEQFF TGTGCCAGCAGGCGCGACCCTCTAGCGGGAGGTGTGAGGGATGAGCAGTTCTTC 18 many TRBV7-2 TRBD2 TRBJ2-1
CASSPRPRGVEELFF TGTGCCAGCAGCCCCCGGCCCCGGGGAGTCGAAGAACTGTTTTTT 15 . TRBV7-9 . TRBJ1-4
CASSSVGSFSGNTIYF TGCGCCAGCAGCTCCGTAGGGTCGTTCTCTGGAAACACCATATATTTT 16 large TRBV5-1 . TRBJ1-3
CASRNSGTGVHSPLHF TGTGCCAGCAGAAACTCCGGGACAGGGGTCCATTCACCCCTCCACTTT 16 . TRBV2 TRBD1 TRBJ1-6
CASSQEERGRNTGELFF TGTGCCAGCAGCCAAGAGGAGCGGGGGAGGAACACCGGGGAGCTGTTTTTT 17 . TRBV14 TRBD2 TRBJ2-2